Listed here are 20 T cell receptor beta chains from one sample, sequenced in a study of Ad26.COV2.S vaccination and SARS-CoV-2 variants listed by TCRdb under 2021. Library preparation was by the immunoSEQ multiplex PCR assay. What TCRdb holds here is the immuneACCESS table cut down to in-frame rearrangements. Part of the clones is not present; checked against another copy, under half of the missing clones reflect an unresolved V gene, and the others are unexplained. The table for this sample lists about 350,000 clones; roughly 90% of them were counted only once. The ten largest clonotypes hold approximately 5% of the sample. Per the publication, the treatment or condition label means: over 15 received Ad26.COV2.S at low or high dose, single or two shots; roughly five received placebo; per-sample allocation not given. For vaccine and placebo recipients, the sequenced repertoires came from samples collected on day 63 after the first injection.

The sequencing used peripheral blood, collected in a trial of Ad26.COV2.S vaccine versus placebo. The receptors here all came from a person aged 18-60 years who received the Ad26.COV2.S COVID-19 vaccine or a placebo.

The chain links TRBV28 to TRBJ1-1; possible D gene TRBD1, 6 bases. V was clipped by 7 bases and J by 5 bases, with 17 bases between them. The CDR3 is 14 amino acids. Germline V gene lookup returns CDR1 MDHEN and CDR2 SYDVKM. The CDR3 loop is CASTGTGQGTEAFF. The CDR3 DNA follows: TGTGCCAGCACAGGAACAGGGCAGGGGACTGAAGCTTTCTTT.

This chain uses TRBV4-1 with TRBJ1-5; D is undetermined. This CDR3 spans 16 amino acids. The V gene lost 0 bases and the J gene lost 0 bases, with 9 bases spanning the gap. CDR1 and CDR2 (germline): MGHRA, YSYEKL. This CDR3 reads CASSQDARNSNQPQHF. CDR3 coding DNA: TGCGCCAGCAGCCAAGATGCCAGGAATAGCAATCAGCCCCAGCATTTT.

This chain uses TRBV2 with TRBJ1-3; D perhaps matches TRBD1 (5 bases). The germline CDR1 and CDR2 sequences are SNHLY and FYNNEI. The CDR3 is made up of 12 amino acids. V shed 7 bases and J shed 5 bases, with 9 bases lying between them. The CDR3 loop reads CASTKGRNTIYF. The DNA of the CDR3 is TGTGCCAGCACCAAGGGACGAAACACCATATATTTT.

This chain connects TRBV6-5 to TRBJ1-6; D is possibly TRBD1 (5 bases). The V end lost 6 bases, the J end lost 4 bases, and 10 bases lay between the germline ends. CDR3 length equals 14 residues. The V gene's germline CDR1 is MNHEY and CDR2 SVGAGI. The CDR3 coding sequence is TGTGCCAGCAGGCGGGACCCTTATAATTCACCCCTCCACTTT. It translates to CASRRDPYNSPLHF.

The CDR3 bases are TGTGCCAGCAGCCCGACTAGCGGGGGTTACAATGAGCAGTTCTTC. Protein sequence: CASSPTSGGYNEQFF. The chain carries TRBV28 and TRBJ2-1; 12 nucleotides line up with TRBD2. Germline-derived CDR1 and CDR2 are MDHEN and SYDVKM. The V gene end was trimmed by 6 bases and the J gene end by 4 bases; junction bases not matched to a gene: 4. The CDR3 contains 15 residues.

The chain employs TRBV5-1 and TRBJ2-5; possibly TRBD2 for D (6 bases). Germline-derived CDR1 and CDR2 are SGHRS and YFSETQ. V gave up 2 bases and J gave up 5 bases, with 16 bases separating them. This CDR3 has 15 residues. In DNA form, the CDR3 reads TGCGCCAGCAGCTTCAGCGGAGGGGCCGGGGAGACCCAGTACTTC. Translation: CASSFSGGAGETQYF.

The CDR3: CASSLWTGSAEQYF. CDR3 sequence (DNA): TGTGCCAGTAGTCTCTGGACAGGGTCGGCCGAGCAGTACTTC. The rearrangement links TRBV19 to TRBJ2-7; 8 nucleotides match TRBD1. Germline CDR1 LNHDA, CDR2 SQIVND (reference sequence). V trimming: 5 bases; J trimming: 6 bases; junction bases outside the gene matches: 9. This CDR3 is 14 amino acids long.

The gene calls are TRBV6-4 and TRBJ2-1; 7 bases map to TRBD2. Unmatched junction bases numbered 12, after V lost 0 bases and J lost 10 bases. Germline assignment: CDR1 MRHNA and CDR2 SNTAGT. The CDR3 runs to 16 residues. CDR3 sequence: CASSDSVGTTSREQFF. The CDR3 DNA is TGTGCCAGCAGTGACTCGGTAGGGACTACATCCCGAGAGCAGTTCTTC.

The count of this clone is one. The chain uses TRBV13 and TRBJ2-1; 16 bases align to TRBD2. From germline, CDR1 is PRHDT and CDR2 FYEKMQ (reference sequence). CDR3 size: 19 residues. V lost 5 bases, J lost 8 bases, and 15 bases stayed unmatched. The CDR3 DNA follows: TGTGCCAGCAGCGGCCCCGGGACTAGCGGGGGGGCCGTCCTTGATGAGCAGTTCTTC. Its translation is CASSGPGTSGGAVLDEQFF. Variable domain in full (rest from reference TRBV13 and TRBJ2-1): AAGVIQSPRHLIKEKRETATLKCYPIPRHDTVYWYQQGPGQDPQFLISFYEKMQSDKGSIPDRFSAQQFSDYHSELNMSSLELGDSALYFCASSGPGTSGGAVLDEQFFGPGTRLTVL.

The chain is built from TRBV5-4 and TRBJ2-3; the match to TRBD2 covers 7 bases. This CDR3 is 16 amino acids long. Germline values: CDR1 SGHNT, CDR2 YYREEE (reference sequence). V trimming: 4 bases; J trimming: 3 bases; junction bases outside the gene matches: 11. CDR3 loop: CASSLVSGGGTDTQYF. The CDR3, as DNA: TGTGCCAGCAGCCTTGTTTCGGGGGGTGGTACAGATACGCAGTATTTT.

This rearrangement joins TRBV6-2 or TRBV6-3 to TRBJ1-4, with TRBD1 as a possible D gene (6 bases). V lost 1 base to trimming and J lost 0 bases, with 15 bases between them. The CDR3 runs to 18 residues. Germline V gene data show CDR1 as MNHEY and CDR2 as SVGEGT. CDR3 coding DNA: TGTGCCAGCAGTTACTACTCGCCGGGACAAGCAACTAATGAAAAACTGTTTTTT. As protein: CASSYYSPGQATNEKLFF.

In this sample, this clone turned up once. This chain links TRBV29-1 with TRBJ2-7, with 9 bases fitting TRBD1. The germline CDR1 and CDR2 sequences are SQVTM and ANQGSEA. The V gene end was trimmed by 1 base and the J gene end by 2 bases; junction bases not matched to a gene: 6. This CDR3 is built from 15 residues. CDR3 sequence: CSVEGGTGTAYEQYF. The CDR3 DNA reads TGCAGCGTTGAAGGGGGGACAGGGACGGCCTACGAGCAGTACTTC.

CDR3 sequence: CASSQDGGAPTDEQFF. CDR3 nucleotide sequence: TGTGCCAGCAGCCAAGATGGGGGGGCCCCTACGGATGAGCAGTTCTTC. This chain uses TRBV3-1 (or the pseudogene TRBV3-2) with TRBJ2-1; weak D call: TRBD2 (7 bases). Deletions cut 0 bases from V and 8 bases from J, with 17 bases between. The CDR3 is 16 amino acids. Germline CDR1 and CDR2: LGHDT and YNNKEL (reference sequence).

A remark on this clone: The identical CDR3 is also encoded by other nucleotide sequences in the sample. The gene calls are TRBV7-3 and TRBJ1-1; D is unresolved. The ends were cut back, 2 bases at V and 0 bases at J, with 4 bases in the middle. This CDR3 region has 13 residues. Germline CDR1 is SGHTA and CDR2 is FQGTGA. In nucleotides, the CDR3 is TGTGCCAGCAGCTTAGATTTGAACACTGAAGCTTTCTTT. Translated, it gives CASSLDLNTEAFF.

The chain uses TRBV7-8 and TRBJ2-7, with 9 bases aligning to TRBD1. The junction had 7 bases not matched to a gene; V was cut back by 4 bases and J by 3 bases. The germline CDR1 and CDR2 sequences are SGHVS and FQNEAQ. The CDR3 runs 15 residues. The CDR3 reads CASSSDRGTIYEQYF. The CDR3 nucleotides read TGTGCCAGCAGCTCGGACAGGGGCACTATCTACGAGCAGTACTTC.

The chain employs TRBV7-9 and TRBJ2-2, with 9 nucleotides matching TRBD1. The CDR3 is made up of 16 amino acids. Germline trimming cut 1 base from V and 5 bases from J; bases unmatched to any gene: 5. Germline values: CDR1 SEHNR, CDR2 FQNEAQ (reference sequence). The CDR3 sequence: CASSLGPGTGTGELFF. The DNA for the CDR3 is TGTGCCAGCAGCTTAGGCCCCGGGACAGGGACCGGGGAGCTGTTTTTT.

The chain is built from TRBV29-1 and TRBJ2-4; D may be TRBD1 (5 bases). Germline lookup yields CDR1 SQVTM and CDR2 ANQGSEA. Between the trimmed V and J ends, which lost 7 bases and 0 bases, there was a span of 10 bases. This CDR3 is 13 amino acids long. The CDR3 loop reads CSGTDRAKNIQYF. The CDR3 DNA is TGCAGCGGAACCGACAGAGCCAAAAACATTCAGTACTTC.

V is TRBV7-2 and J is TRBJ1-1; TRBD1 matches 7 bases. After removal of 1 base from V and 7 bases from J, the junction contained 12 bases not matched to a gene. Germline-derived CDR1 and CDR2 are SGHTA and FQGNSA. CDR3 length: 16 amino acids. DNA for the CDR3: TGTGCCAGCAGCTTAGTTCTTTGGGGGCAGGGGGATGAAGCTTTCTTT. It is translated as CASSLVLWGQGDEAFF.

The gene calls are TRBV2 and TRBJ2-3, with D possibly matching TRBD2 (5 bases). Germline V CDR1 and CDR2: SNHLY, FYNNEI. The V end was cut by 7 bases, the J end by 0 bases, with 14 bases between. The CDR3 length is 15 residues. Here the CDR3 reads CASNNEGSSTDTQYF. The CDR3 DNA is TGTGCCAGCAACAACGAGGGCTCTAGCACAGATACGCAGTATTTT.

The chain has TRBV5-1 and TRBJ1-4; no firm D call. This CDR3 is 15 amino acids long. Per germline, CDR1 SGHRS and CDR2 YFSETQ. The V end lost 1 base, the J end lost 0 bases, and 7 bases lay between the germline ends. The CDR3 reads CASSLTRATNEKLFF. DNA of the CDR3: TGCGCCAGCAGCTTGACACGGGCAACTAATGAAAAACTGTTTTTT.